These T cell receptor beta chains were read from a single sample in a study of T cell repertoires in cytomegalovirus infection. Each CDR3 protein is one row after TCRdb ran MiXCR on the reads. The sample records 700,000 to 850,000 distinct CDR3 sequences, less than 35% being singletons. No cognate antigen is known for these TCRs. Sequenced here: cultured CD8+ T cells from PBMCs, sampled from culture after CMV antigen stimulation. All receptors derive from a human donor in good health (CMV status not recorded). Some clones in this sample may be carry-over from other donors' samples. Each CDR3 is given with its conserved first and last residue. A D gene is named only where the DNA matches it firmly. Expanded clones get a size class; other rows say once, few or many, or leave the size out.

clone_size	v_call	d_call	j_call	cdr3_aa	cdr3_nt
many	TRBV7-2	.	TRBJ1-6	CASSLEAVSSYNSPLHF	TGTGCCAGCAGCTTAGAGGCGGTTAGCTCCTATAATTCACCCCTCCACTTT
.	TRBV7-9	.	TRBJ2-1	CAREGPNNEQFF	TGTGCCAGGGAGGGTCCGAACAATGAGCAGTTCTTC
.	TRBV7-2	.	TRBJ1-2	CASSSHYGYTF	TGTGCCAGCAGCTCCCACTATGGCTACACCTTC
.	TRBV18	.	TRBJ2-2	CASSPRQTGELFF	TGTGCCAGCTCACCAAGACAGACCGGGGAGCTGTTTTTT
once	TRBV19	.	TRBJ2-2	CASSNRERAGELFF	TGTGCCAGTAGTAATCGGGAAAGGGCCGGGGAGCTGTTTTTT
.	TRBV5-1	.	TRBJ1-1	CASSLKGPLLFEAFF	TGCGCCAGCAGCTTGAAGGGGCCCCTATTGTTTGAAGCTTTCTTT
.	TRBV7-2	.	TRBJ1-2	CASSSTSQDRISGYTF	TGTGCCAGCAGCTCTACGTCACAGGATCGGATCTCTGGCTACACCTTC
.	TRBV13	.	TRBJ2-3	CASSLPGRGISTDTQYF	TGTGCCAGCAGCTTACCAGGGCGCGGGATTAGCACAGATACGCAGTATTTT
.	TRBV15	.	TRBJ1-4	CATSRETGSNEKLFF	TGTGCCACCAGCAGAGAGACAGGATCTAATGAAAAACTGTTTTTT
.	TRBV7-3	.	TRBJ2-3	CASSLNPTGRTDTQYF	TGTGCCAGCAGCTTAAACCCGACTGGACGCACAGATACGCAGTATTTT
.	TRBV5-5	.	TRBJ2-5	CASSLAFIRAGSNLQETQYF	TGTGCCAGCAGCCTGGCGTTCATTCGGGCGGGGTCTAACCTACAAGAGACCCAGTACTTC
few	TRBV29-1	.	TRBJ2-7	CSVEFTTYEQYF	TGCAGCGTTGAATTTACCACCTACGAGCAGTACTTC
few	TRBV19	.	TRBJ2-2	CASMVDNTGELFF	TGTGCCAGTATGGTGGACAACACCGGGGAGCTGTTTTTT
.	TRBV27	TRBD1	TRBJ2-1	CASSYGTGEGDEQFF	TGTGCCAGCAGTTATGGGACAGGGGAGGGGGATGAGCAGTTCTTC
.	TRBV9	TRBD1	TRBJ2-7	CASTTGTGSSQQYF	TGTGCCAGCACAACCGGGACAGGGAGTTCTCAGCAGTACTTC
few	TRBV6-5	.	TRBJ1-1	CASSYSRQTGYTEAFF	TGTGCCAGCAGTTACTCGCGACAGACGGGTTACACTGAAGCTTTCTTT
many	TRBV7-2	.	TRBJ2-3	CASSPSGLSTDTQYF	TGTGCCAGCAGCCCGTCAGGACTAAGCACAGATACGCAGTATTTT
many	TRBV7-2	.	TRBJ2-3	CASSSTTLKQYF	TGTGCCAGCAGCTCGACTACCCTAAAGCAGTATTTT
.	TRBV19	TRBD2	TRBJ2-2	CASSPPVGGDTGELFF	TGTGCCAGTAGTCCCCCGGTGGGGGGGGACACCGGGGAGCTGTTTTTT
.	TRBV7-6	.	TRBJ1-1	CASSFDRSPNTEAFF	TGTGCCAGCAGCTTTGACCGGAGCCCGAACACTGAAGCTTTCTTT
.	TRBV6-1	.	TRBJ2-5	CASSELGGGGGPGKTQYF	TGTGCCAGCAGTGAACTGGGGGGAGGGGGGGGACCGGGAAAGACCCAGTACTTC
.	TRBV9	.	TRBJ2-5	CASSVELGRETQYF	TGTGCCAGCAGCGTAGAACTGGGACGAGAGACCCAGTACTTC
once	TRBV7-9	TRBD1	TRBJ2-1	CATYSTPGGAGSVAYYLYNEQFF	TGTGCCACATACTCGACCCCAGGGGGCGCTGGCTCTGTCGCTTATTACCTATACAATGAGCAGTTCTTC
.	TRBV6-5	TRBD1	TRBJ1-1	CASRTQGANTEAFF	TGTGCCAGCCGGACACAGGGGGCTAACACTGAAGCTTTCTTT
.	TRBV27	.	TRBJ2-3	CASSLRGSGVFGTQYF	TGTGCCAGCAGTTTAAGGGGTAGTGGCGTGTTTGGCACGCAGTATTTT
few	TRBV6-5	TRBD2	TRBJ2-3	CASSYTSSGGSTDTQYF	TGTGCCAGCAGTTACACCTCGAGCGGGGGAAGCACAGATACGCAGTATTTT
few	TRBV2	.	TRBJ2-5	CASIGSEETQYF	TGTGCCAGCATAGGCAGTGAAGAGACCCAGTACTTC
.	TRBV7-6	.	TRBJ1-1	CASSLDATGPLLNTEAFF	TGTGCCAGCAGCTTAGATGCGACAGGCCCCCTTTTGAACACTGAAGCTTTCTTT
few	TRBV7-9	.	TRBJ1-1	CASSLVVGGIEAFF	TGTGCCAGCAGCTTAGTAGTTGGGGGGATTGAAGCTTTCTTT
once	TRBV2	.	TRBJ1-2	CASSEQAPRLYGYTF	TGTGCCAGCAGTGAACAGGCGCCCCGCCTTTATGGCTACACCTTC
few	TRBV11-2	TRBD1	TRBJ2-1	CASSWGRNRGEQFF	TGTGCCAGCAGCTGGGGAAGGAACAGGGGTGAGCAGTTCTTC
many	TRBV7-2	TRBD2	TRBJ2-1	CASSFPHREGSSYNEQFF	TGTGCCAGCAGCTTTCCCCATCGGGAGGGAAGCTCCTACAATGAGCAGTTCTTC
many	TRBV12-3/TRBV12-4	TRBD1	TRBJ2-7	CASSSTGWEQYF	TGTGCCAGCAGTTCGACAGGGTGGGAGCAGTACTTC
few	TRBV27	.	TRBJ2-3	CASGPRKDTQYF	TGTGCCAGCGGCCCGCGTAAAGATACGCAGTATTTT
many	TRBV7-8	TRBD1	TRBJ2-7	CASSSPRTGAQRSYEQYF	TGTGCCAGCAGCTCCCCCCGGACAGGGGCTCAAAGATCCTACGAGCAGTACTTC